The clone carrying this TCR beta chain was seen a few times. Its antigen is still unknown. The data originate from a study of beta chain features in type 1 diabetes. Study-wide results and limits: TCRB CDR3s from Type 1 diabetes patients were moderately but significantly shorter in all four CD4+ subsets.

Expressed TCRB transcripts were sequenced because the entire RNA isolate underwent reverse transcription. Repertoires were generated with immunoSEQ multiplex PCR, while TCRdb's copy carries only in-frame clones and drops some. Here the sample spans almost 350,000 clones, roughly a tenth being singletons. Germline CDR1 is MDHEN and CDR2 is SYDVKM. The CDR3 totals 15 residues. With V trimmed by 7 bases and J by 8 bases, 12 bases remained unmatched. The V and J genes are TRBV28 and TRBJ1-5; TRBD1 agrees at 9 bases. The TCR sequence derives from a man in his thirties or forties with type 1 diabetes. Sequenced sample: central memory CD4+ T cells from blood. The CDR3 loop reads CASIFRDREGKPQHF. DNA for the CDR3: TGTGCCAGCATCTTCCGGGACAGGGAGGGGAAGCCCCAGCATTTT.